This T cell receptor beta chain was observed in a study of blood T cells in healthy people across ages (dated by TCRdb to between 2015 and 2017). For the wider study: In model experiments, roughly one uniquely barcoded TCR beta cDNA molecule per two T cells was captured by template switching. Four age groups were formed from the donors: young (average 16 years), middle-aged (just under 40), aged (approximately 60) and long-lived (82). Donors of different ages were randomly distributed across sequencing lanes to avoid experimental bias. For two donors (one aged 18 to 30 and one aged 80 or older), the study analyzed two additional independent replicas of 1 million unique cDNA reads from the same blood draw. The study measured age-related changes in TCR beta repertoire diversity using deep sequencing normalized with unique cDNA molecular identifiers. Paper-wide results and their limitations: A strong correlation was found between observed TCR beta diversity and the percentage of naive T cells measured by flow cytometry. Estimates of total diversity based on one million sequenced T cells were considered lower bounds and underestimates. Compared with the aged group, more naive CD4+ T cells, fewer expanded clones and increased TCR diversity were shown by the long-lived group, suggesting age selection. As age increased, observed TCR beta diversity per million T cells dropped in a roughly linear way, and a significant reduction was already evident by age about 40. Because the CMV infection status of the donors was unknown, age-related changes in expanded clonotypes may potentially have been confounded. Because profiling used bulk unsorted PBMCs, naive and antigen-experienced compartments could not be compared conclusively.

The cysteine opens and the phenylalanine closes a CDR3 of 16 amino acids. The CDR3 DNA has 48 bases and is translated from base 1. CDR1 and CDR2, looked up from the germline V gene, are SNHLY and FYNNEI. The germline V end is reduced by 7 bases and the J end by 11 bases; junction bases left unmatched: 21. Systemically healthy Caucasian individuals from Russia, roughly 40 in total and aged about 6 to 90 years, were included as donors. Each donor gave about 10 milliliters of peripheral blood, drawn into EDTA-treated Vacutainer tubes. Ficoll-Paque density-gradient centrifugation was used to isolate PBMCs, with at least 6.5 million per sample. Trizol reagent was used to extract total RNA from PBMCs, with at least 6 micrograms per sample. For every donor, an aliquot of PBMCs went through flow cytometry to measure the percentages of naive CD45RAhigh/CD27high T cells. To note about this clonotype: The antigen it recognizes is unknown. No much larger clonotype is one base removed from it; base qualities were not supplied.

The method behind the library was 5' RACE. TCRdb shows the sequencer as Illumina HiSeq 2500. A second PCR of about 6 to 12 cycles was run with a J-beta primer mix and a sample-barcoded 5' primer. A template-switch 5' adaptor carrying 12 random nucleotides introduced a unique molecular identifier onto each TCR beta cDNA molecule. At least 2.5 million CDR3-containing paired-end reads were obtained from each sample. The Mint cDNA synthesis kit, primed by a TRBC-specific oligonucleotide, was used to synthesize first-strand cDNA from all RNA. All cDNA was treated with uracil-DNA glycosylase and then went through a first 18-cycle PCR with the universal primers M1SS and BC2_uni_R. The paper's processing steps were these. Normalization of each sample was performed by random selection of 1 million high-quality reads, each carrying a distinct molecular identifier. Instead of being binned into consensus sequences, reads with shared molecular identifiers were discarded. CDR3 identification, clonotype clustering and error correction used MiTCR with a Q25 quality threshold and the strictest error-elimination algorithm. A nonparametric unseen species model with Euler transformation was used to estimate a lower bound on total TCR beta diversity. TCRdb redid the processing of the public reads, applying fastp at Q25 and MiXCR, and retained in-frame beta chains. All rows with the same CDR3 protein become a single entry with the most common DNA and genes. The V and J calls and clone size are TCRdb's, not the authors'. Within this sample are 1,100,000 or so distinct CDR3 sequences, with more than 40% of them counted one time only. Approximately 20% of the sample comes from the top ten.

The V and J segments used are TRBV2 and TRBJ2-5, with 8 bases matching TRBD1. Sequenced sample: blood. The sequence derives from a woman aged 55-70 years in good health. The DNA reads TGTGCCAGCACCGGGCCTGAGACAGGGGACGAACCAGAGCAGTACTTC. It codes for CASTGPETGDEPEQYF.